The source of this T cell receptor beta chain is a study of blood T cell repertoires in COVID-19. On the study more broadly: Samples representing acute and convalescent COVID-19 were sourced from the United States, Italy and Spain.

V dropped 10 bases and J dropped 7 bases, with 22 bases sitting between them. CDR1 is MNHEY, CDR2 SVGAGI, per germline. The CDR3 consists of 14 residues. As handled by the study authors: Estimation of nucleated cell counts was performed using reference gene primer amplification. Only in-frame clones appear in the TCRdb table, and some are missing; sequencing was by immunoSEQ multiplex PCR. The DNA was the basis for D and trimming; V, J and clone size are from that table. The data hold some 110,000 clones, with roughly 72% observed a single time. The sequenced material came from peripheral blood. The clonotype was recovered from a man at least 80 years old with COVID-19, enrolled during active disease. The chain joins TRBV6-5 to TRBJ1-2; the D gene is possibly TRBD1 (6 bases). This CDR3 is CAIGARQAGRGYTF. CDR3 coding DNA: TGTGCCATCGGTGCGAGACAGGCCGGACGTGGCTACACCTTC.